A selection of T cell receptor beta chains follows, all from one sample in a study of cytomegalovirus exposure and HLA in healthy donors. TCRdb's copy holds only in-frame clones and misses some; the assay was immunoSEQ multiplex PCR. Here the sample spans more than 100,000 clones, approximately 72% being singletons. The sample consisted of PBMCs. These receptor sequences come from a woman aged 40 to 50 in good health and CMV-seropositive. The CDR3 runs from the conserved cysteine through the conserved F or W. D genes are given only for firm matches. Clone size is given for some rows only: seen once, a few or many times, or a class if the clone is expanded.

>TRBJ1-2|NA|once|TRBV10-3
CAIKRSGEGYGYTF
TGTGCCATCAAGAGGTCAGGGGAGGGCTATGGCTACACCTTC
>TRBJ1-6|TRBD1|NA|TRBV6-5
CASSHQTGGNSPLHF
TGTGCCAGCAGTCACCAGACAGGGGGAAATTCACCCCTCCACTTT
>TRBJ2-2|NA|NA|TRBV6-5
CASSYQGYGELFF
TGTGCCAGCAGTTACCAGGGGTACGGGGAGCTGTTTTTT
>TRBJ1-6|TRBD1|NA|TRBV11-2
CASSSPGDRAYSPLHF
TGTGCCAGCAGTTCTCCGGGGGACAGAGCCTATTCACCCCTCCACTTT
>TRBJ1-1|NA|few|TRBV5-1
CASSLFQGVDTEAFF
TGCGCCAGCAGCTTATTTCAGGGCGTGGACACTGAAGCTTTCTTT
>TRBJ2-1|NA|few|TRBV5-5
CASSLYNEQFF
TGTGCCAGCAGCCTATACAATGAGCAGTTCTTC
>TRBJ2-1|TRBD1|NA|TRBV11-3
CASSVEGQGYNEQFF
TGTGCCAGCAGCGTAGAAGGACAGGGCTACAATGAGCAGTTCTTC
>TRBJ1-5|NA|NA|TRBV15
CATSRGGGVQPQHF
TGTGCCACCAGCCGAGGGGGAGGGGTTCAGCCCCAGCATTTT
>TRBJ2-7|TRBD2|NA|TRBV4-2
CASSQGSGESSYEQYF
TGTGCCAGCAGCCAAGGGAGCGGGGAGAGCTCCTACGAGCAGTACTTC
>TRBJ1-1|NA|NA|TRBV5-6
CASSLGTGSVNTEAFF
TGTGCCAGCAGCTTGGGAACAGGGTCGGTGAACACTGAAGCTTTCTTT
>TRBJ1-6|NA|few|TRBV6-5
CASSYSAGPESPLHF
TGTGCCAGCAGTTACTCGGCAGGGCCAGAGTCACCCCTCCACTTT
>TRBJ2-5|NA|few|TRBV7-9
CASQGGGQETQYF
TGTGCCAGCCAAGGTGGCGGTCAAGAGACCCAGTACTTC
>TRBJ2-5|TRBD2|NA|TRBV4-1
CASSQDKGLAGGRETQYF
TGCGCCAGCAGCCAAGATAAGGGACTAGCGGGGGGAAGGGAGACCCAGTACTTC
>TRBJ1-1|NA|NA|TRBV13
CASSPGGGYTEAFF
TGTGCCAGCAGCCCCGGGGGGGGATATACTGAAGCTTTCTTT
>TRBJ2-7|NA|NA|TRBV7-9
CASSLHGRGETHEQYF
TGTGCCAGCAGCTTACACGGTCGTGGAGAGACCCACGAGCAGTACTTC
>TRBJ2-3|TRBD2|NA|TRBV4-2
CASSPRALAGGTDTQYF
TGTGCCAGCAGCCCCCGCGCCCTAGCGGGGGGGACAGATACGCAGTATTTT
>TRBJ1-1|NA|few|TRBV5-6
CASSYPQGIDTEAFF
TGTGCCAGCAGCTATCCTCAGGGGATCGACACTGAAGCTTTCTTT
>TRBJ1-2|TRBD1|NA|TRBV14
CASSPSDRGFSYYGYTF
TGTGCCAGCAGCCCCTCGGACAGGGGGTTTTCGTACTATGGCTACACCTTC
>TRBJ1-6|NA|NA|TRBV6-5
CASARFGNSPLHF
TGTGCCAGCGCCCGGTTCGGGAATTCACCCCTCCACTTT
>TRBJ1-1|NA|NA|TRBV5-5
CASSYYTGYTEAFF
TGTGCCAGCAGCTACTATACAGGGTACACTGAAGCTTTCTTT
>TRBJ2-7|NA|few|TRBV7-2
CASSLAGDFYEQYF
TGTGCCAGCAGCTTAGCCGGGGATTTCTACGAGCAGTACTTC
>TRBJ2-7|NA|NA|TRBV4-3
CASSPSWGGPYEQYF
TGCGCCAGCAGCCCTTCGTGGGGGGGCCCCTACGAGCAGTACTTC
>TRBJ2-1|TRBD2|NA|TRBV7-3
CASSLSGGSYNEQFF
TGTGCCAGCAGCCTAAGCGGGGGATCGTACAATGAGCAGTTCTTC
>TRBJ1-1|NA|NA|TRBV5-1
CASRKDTKLGAFF
TGCGCCAGCCGGAAAGACACGAAATTGGGAGCTTTCTTT
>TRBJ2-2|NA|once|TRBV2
CASSGTEAGELFF
TGTGCCAGCAGTGGAACCGAGGCCGGGGAGCTGTTTTTT
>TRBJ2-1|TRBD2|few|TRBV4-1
CASSQDPPGLARLDEQFF
TGCGCCAGCAGCCAAGATCCCCCAGGACTAGCGAGACTGGATGAGCAGTTCTTC
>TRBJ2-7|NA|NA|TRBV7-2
CASSRRDTYEQYF
TGTGCCAGCAGCCGAAGAGACACCTACGAGCAGTACTTC
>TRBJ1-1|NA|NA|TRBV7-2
CASSLGRQRNTEAFF
TGTGCCAGCAGCTTAGGGCGACAGAGGAACACTGAAGCTTTCTTT
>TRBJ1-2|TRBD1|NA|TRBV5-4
CASSPGQAFYGYTF
TGTGCCAGCAGCCCTGGACAGGCCTTCTATGGCTACACCTTC
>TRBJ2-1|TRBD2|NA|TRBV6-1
CASSSGGLNEQFF
TGTGCCAGCAGCTCGGGGGGGCTGAATGAGCAGTTCTTC
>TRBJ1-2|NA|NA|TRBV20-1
CSASSGGGYTF
TGCAGTGCTAGTTCGGGGGGTGGCTACACCTTC
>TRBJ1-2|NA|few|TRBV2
CASSLQAEWGYTF
TGTGCCAGCAGTCTACAGGCGGAGTGGGGCTACACCTTC
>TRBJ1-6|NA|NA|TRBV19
CASSGWGRYNSPLHF
TGTGCCAGTAGCGGATGGGGGCGTTATAATTCACCCCTCCACTTT
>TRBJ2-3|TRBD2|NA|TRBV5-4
CASSPSGQSTDTQYF
TGTGCCAGCAGCCCTAGCGGGCAAAGCACAGATACGCAGTATTTT
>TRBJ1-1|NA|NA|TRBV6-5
CASRPGVNTEAFF
TGTGCCAGCCGACCGGGGGTAAACACTGAAGCTTTCTTT
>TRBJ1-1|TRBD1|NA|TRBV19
CASSIPGGTEAFF
TGTGCCAGTAGTATCCCAGGGGGTACTGAAGCTTTCTTT
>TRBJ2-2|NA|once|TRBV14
CASSQVNTGELFF
TGTGCCAGCTCCCAGGTGAACACCGGGGAGCTGTTTTTT
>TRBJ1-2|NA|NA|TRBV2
CASSEQGRFAGYTF
TGTGCCAGCAGTGAACAGGGGCGTTTTGCAGGCTACACCTTC
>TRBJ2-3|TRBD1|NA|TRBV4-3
CASSRTGASTDTQYF
TGCGCCAGCAGCCGCACAGGGGCCAGCACAGATACGCAGTATTTT
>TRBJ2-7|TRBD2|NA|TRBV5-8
CASSGGTSGVVEQYF
TGTGCCAGCAGCGGCGGGACTAGCGGGGTGGTCGAGCAGTACTTC
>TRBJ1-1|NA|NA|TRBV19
CASSIVPAGAFF
TGTGCCAGTAGTATAGTTCCGGCGGGAGCTTTCTTT
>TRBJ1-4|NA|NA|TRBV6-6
CASSRTTNEKLFF
TGTGCCAGCAGCAGAACAACTAATGAAAAACTGTTTTTT
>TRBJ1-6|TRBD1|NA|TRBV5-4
CASREGTGVTLHF
TGTGCCAGCAGAGAGGGGACAGGGGTAACCCTCCACTTT